One and the same sample provided the 21 T cell receptor beta chains below, sequenced in a study of cytomegalovirus exposure and HLA in healthy donors. Amplification used 60 Vbeta primers and 13 Jbeta primers. This table comes from immunoSEQ multiplex PCR, and its TCRdb copy is limited to in-frame clones, with some not included. The sample holds 150,000 to 200,000 clones; under 90% are singletons and the top ten take about 4.5%. Sequencing was carried out using PBMCs. All receptors derive from a young man in good health and CMV-seronegative.

This clone was recorded at least ten times. The chain is built from TRBV7-3 and TRBJ1-1; the D is unclear. Germline CDR1 is SGHTA and CDR2 is FQGTGA. The CDR3 spans 13 residues. Between the trimmed V and J ends, which lost 1 base and 1 base, there was a span of 4 bases. The CDR3 is CASSLNRNTEAFF. In DNA form, the CDR3 reads TGTGCCAGCAGCTTAAACAGGAACACTGAAGCTTTCTTT.

J is TRBJ1-1 and V is TRBV7-6; perhaps TRBD1 as D (6 bases). The CDR3 loop spans 15 amino acids. V was cut by 2 bases and J by 3 bases, with 13 bases left in between. The germline gives CDR1 SGHVS, CDR2 FNYEAQ. The CDR3: CASSLSGGGHTEAFF. CDR3 bases: TGTGCCAGCAGCTTAAGCGGGGGCGGGCACACTGAAGCTTTCTTT.

The table lists this clone with a few counts. V usage is TRBV5-6 and J usage is TRBJ1-2; TRBD1 might be the D (5 bases). The CDR3 is 15 residues long. The ends were cut back, 3 bases at V and 0 bases at J, with 12 bases in the middle. The germline V gene has CDR1 SGHDT and CDR2 YYEEEE. The CDR3 is CASSSTGPTNYGYTF. CDR3 DNA sequence: TGTGCCAGCAGCTCCACAGGTCCCACTAACTATGGCTACACCTTC.

The rearrangement uses TRBV13 and TRBJ1-4, with D unresolved. CDR3 length equals 13 residues. V lost 5 bases and J lost 8, with 12 bases in between. The germline gives CDR1 PRHDT, CDR2 FYEKMQ (reference sequence). CDR3 in DNA: TGTGCCAGCAGCCCCCCTAGGAACGAAAAACTGTTTTTT. This gives the protein CASSPPRNEKLFF.

The chain has TRBV19 and TRBJ1-4, with TRBD1 matching 9 bases. CDR3 size: 16 residues. From germline, CDR1 is LNHDA and CDR2 SQIVND (reference sequence). Losses at the gene ends were 6 bases for V and 7 bases for J; bases not matched to a gene: 12. The CDR3 nucleotides are TGTGCCAGTAGCCCCCTCCGGGACAGGGATTTTGAAAAACTGTTTTTT. Its protein is CASSPLRDRDFEKLFF.

The CDR3 loop reads CASSPPGYEQYF. The CDR3 nucleotides read TGTGCCAGCAGTCCCCCAGGGTACGAGCAGTACTTC. This chain links TRBV28 with TRBJ2-7; maybe TRBD1 (5 bases). V dropped 5 bases and J dropped 4 bases, with 9 bases sitting between them. This CDR3 region has 12 residues. In germline, CDR1 is MDHEN, CDR2 SYDVKM.

The rearrangement links TRBV30 to TRBJ2-3; D is ambiguous. The CDR3 extends over 13 amino acids. V was cut by 5 bases and J by 2 bases, with 11 bases left in between. The germline CDR1 and CDR2 sequences are GTSNPN and SVGIG (reference sequence). The CDR3 spells CAWRQVATDTQYF. The CDR3 DNA is TGTGCCTGGCGGCAGGTCGCCACAGATACGCAGTATTTT.

The chain employs TRBV11-2 and TRBJ2-2, with D uncertain. The CDR3 is made up of 13 amino acids. Germline V lookup: CDR1 SGHAT, CDR2 FQNNGV. V was trimmed by 4 bases and J by 5 bases, leaving 8 bases between them. CDR3 region: CASSSYRTGELFF. In DNA form, the CDR3 reads TGTGCCAGCAGCTCATATAGAACCGGGGAGCTGTTTTTT.

This clone was detected once. This chain links TRBV7-7 with TRBJ1-1; perhaps TRBD1 as D (6 bases). The V and J ends lost 3 bases and 3 bases respectively, with 8 bases between them. CDR3 length: 13 residues. Germline V gives CDR1 SSHAT, CDR2 FNYEAQ (reference sequence). As DNA, the CDR3 is TGTGCCAGCAGCTTTGAGGGGGACACTGAAGCTTTCTTT. Residues: CASSFEGDTEAFF.

CDR3 bases: TGTGCCAGCAGTTCCCCAGGGGGCTCCGAGCAGTACTTC. It specifies CASSSPGGSEQYF. The chain recombines TRBV6-6 with TRBJ2-5; TRBD1 aligns across 8 bases. The DNA end lines up better with TRBJ2-7; the J call may be wrong. The CDR3 totals 13 residues. The germline gives CDR1 MNHNY, CDR2 SVGAGI (reference sequence).

The chain links TRBV30 to TRBJ1-4; 10 nucleotides line up with TRBD1. This CDR3 is built from 18 residues. Germline CDR1 reads GTSNPN; CDR2 reads SVGIG (reference sequence). Trimming cost V 2 bases and J 1 base; bases outside gene matches: 10. CDR3 loop: CAWSRTRTGGKTNEKLFF. In DNA, the CDR3 is TGTGCCTGGAGTAGAACTCGGACAGGGGGGAAAACTAATGAAAAACTGTTTTTT.

The chain recombines TRBV30 with TRBJ2-5; 9 bases line up with TRBD1. The J call is uncertain, as TRBJ2-7 better fits the DNA end. CDR1 is GTSNPN and CDR2 is SVGIG in the germline V gene (reference sequence). CDR3 length: 16 residues. CDR3 DNA sequence: TGTGCCTGGTATCGACCGGGACAGGGTTTTACCTACGAGCAGTACTTC. It is translated as CAWYRPGQGFTYEQYF.

The CDR3 DNA sequence: TGCGCCAGCAGTCCCGGTACAGGCGAGACTGAAGCTTTCTTT. Translation gives CASSPGTGETEAFF. J is TRBJ1-1 and V is TRBV23-1; weak D call: TRBD1 (5 bases). TRBV23-1 is annotated as an ORF whose role is uncertain. V was trimmed by 4 bases and J by 5 bases, leaving 14 bases between them. CDR3 length: 14 amino acids.

The chain carries TRBV2 and TRBJ1-1; 11 nucleotides align to TRBD1. Germline CDR1 is SNHLY and CDR2 is FYNNEI. The V gene end was trimmed by 10 bases and the J gene end by 11 bases; junction bases not matched to a gene: 15. This CDR3 comprises 14 residues. The CDR3 nucleotides read TGTGCCAACGGGGGGACCCGGGACAGGGGGAATGCTTTCTTT. Translation: CANGGTRDRGNAFF.

The rearrangement uses TRBV6-1 and TRBJ2-1; no reliable D call. V was pared by 4 bases and J by 8 bases, with 15 bases between. In germline, CDR1 is MNHNS, CDR2 SASEGT. The CDR3 is made up of 14 amino acids. CDR3 in DNA: TGTGCCAGCAGTGGGCCTAGGCTCCGGGATGAGCAGTTCTTC. It encodes CASSGPRLRDEQFF.

V is TRBV27 and J is TRBJ2-1, with D possibly matching TRBD1 (5 bases). V was cut by 2 bases and J by 2 bases, with 10 bases left in between. The V gene's germline CDR1 is MNHEY and CDR2 SMNVEV (reference sequence). This CDR3 is 15 amino acids long. The CDR3 loop reads CASSLDWGPYNEQFF. The CDR3 coding sequence is TGTGCCAGCAGTTTAGACTGGGGCCCCTACAATGAGCAGTTCTTC.

The table lists this clone with a count of one. V is TRBV5-1 and J is TRBJ2-1, with D uncertain. Germline CDR1 SGHRS, CDR2 YFSETQ. Trimming stripped 1 base from V and 0 bases from J, with 5 bases between. The CDR3 runs 14 residues. The CDR3 region has the DNA TGCGCCAGCAGCTTGCGTAGCTCCTACAATGAGCAGTTCTTC. It encodes CASSLRSSYNEQFF.

J is TRBJ1-2 and V is TRBV2; unclear D gene. CDR3 length equals 13 residues. V lost 7 bases and J lost 8, with 17 bases in between. CDR1 and CDR2 (germline): SNHLY, FYNNEI. CDR3 sequence reads: CASMKTPQRGYTF. CDR3 nucleotides: TGTGCCAGCATGAAGACTCCCCAAAGAGGCTACACCTTC. The entire variable domain, with the rest obtained from reference TRBV2 and TRBJ1-2, is as follows: EPEVTQTPSHQVTQMGQEVILRCVPISNHLYFYWYRQILGQKVEFLVSFYNNEISEKSEIFDDQFSVERPDGSNFTLKIRSTKLEDSAMYFCASMKTPQRGYTFGSGTRLTVV.

This clone was recorded only once. V gene TRBV11-2 combines with J gene TRBJ2-1, with D unresolved. This CDR3 contains 15 residues. The V end lost 4 bases, the J end lost 7 bases, and 17 bases lay between the germline ends. Germline V gene data show CDR1 as SGHAT and CDR2 as FQNNGV. The CDR3 reads CASSSSLQLGNEQFF. CDR3 bases: TGTGCCAGCAGCTCCTCCTTGCAGCTCGGGAATGAGCAGTTCTTC.

V gene TRBV7-3 combines with J gene TRBJ2-3; D is uncertain. The length of the CDR3 is 14 residues. Trimming removed 3 bases at V and 2 bases at J, with 9 bases between. Looked up from germline, CDR1 is SGHTA and CDR2 is FQGTGA. CDR3 coding DNA: TGTGCCAGCAGCTTCCCCCCCCACACAGATACGCAGTATTTT. Its protein product is CASSFPPHTDTQYF.

The count of this clone is one. The chain combines TRBV7-8 with TRBJ1-1, with D uncertain. The V end lost 3 bases, the J end lost 1 base, and 6 bases lay between the germline ends. CDR3 length equals 13 residues. CDR1 and CDR2 (germline): SGHVS, FQNEAQ. The DNA for the CDR3 is TGTGCCAGCAGCTTTCGGAGGAACACTGAAGCTTTCTTT. Encoded protein: CASSFRRNTEAFF. Full variable domain (rest looked up from reference TRBV7-8 and TRBJ1-1): GAGVSQSPRYKVAKRGQDVALRCDPISGHVSLFWYQQALGQGPEFLTYFQNEAQLDKSGLPSDRFFAERPEGSVSTLKIQRTQQEDSAVYLCASSFRRNTEAFFGQGTRLTVV.